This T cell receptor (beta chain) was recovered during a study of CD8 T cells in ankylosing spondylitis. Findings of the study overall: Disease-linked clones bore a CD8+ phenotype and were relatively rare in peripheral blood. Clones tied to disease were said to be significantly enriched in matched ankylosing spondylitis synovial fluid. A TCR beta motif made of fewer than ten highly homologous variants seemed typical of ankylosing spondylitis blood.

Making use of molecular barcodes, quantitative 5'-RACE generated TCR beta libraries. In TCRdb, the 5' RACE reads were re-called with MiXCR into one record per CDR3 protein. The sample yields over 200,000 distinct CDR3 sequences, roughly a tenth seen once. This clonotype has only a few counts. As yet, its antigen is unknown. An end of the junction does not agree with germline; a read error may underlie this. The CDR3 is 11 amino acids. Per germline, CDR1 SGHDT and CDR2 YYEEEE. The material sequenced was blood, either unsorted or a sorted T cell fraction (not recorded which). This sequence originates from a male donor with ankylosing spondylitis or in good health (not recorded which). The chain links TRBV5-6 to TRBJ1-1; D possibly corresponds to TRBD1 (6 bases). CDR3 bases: TGTGCCAGCAGCTTGGCTACAGGGTTAATGTTT. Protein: CASSLATGLMF.